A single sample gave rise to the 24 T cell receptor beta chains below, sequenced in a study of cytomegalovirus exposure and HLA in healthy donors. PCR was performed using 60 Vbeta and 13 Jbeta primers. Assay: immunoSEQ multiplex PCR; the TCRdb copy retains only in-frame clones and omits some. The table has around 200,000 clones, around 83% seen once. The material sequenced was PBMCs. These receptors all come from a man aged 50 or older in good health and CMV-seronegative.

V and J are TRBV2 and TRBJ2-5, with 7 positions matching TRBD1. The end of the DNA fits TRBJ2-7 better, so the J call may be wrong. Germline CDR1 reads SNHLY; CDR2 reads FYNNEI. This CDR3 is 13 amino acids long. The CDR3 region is CASSRQGNYEQYF. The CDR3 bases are TGTGCCAGCAGCAGACAGGGAAACTACGAGCAGTACTTC.

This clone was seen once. The CDR3 is CASSELGLYGYTF. As DNA, the CDR3 is TGTGCCAGCAGTGAACTAGGCCTCTATGGCTACACCTTC. The V gene is TRBV6-1, the J gene TRBJ1-2; D gene ambiguous. The CDR3 sequence is 13 residues long. In germline, CDR1 is MNHNS, CDR2 SASEGT. The V and J ends lost 2 bases and 4 bases respectively, with 8 bases between them.

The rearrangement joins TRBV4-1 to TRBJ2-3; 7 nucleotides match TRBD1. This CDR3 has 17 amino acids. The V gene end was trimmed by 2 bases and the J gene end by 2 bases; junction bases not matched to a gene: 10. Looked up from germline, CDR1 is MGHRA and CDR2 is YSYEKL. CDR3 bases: TGCGCCAGCAGCCAAATCGTCCGGGACAGTCACACAGATACGCAGTATTTT. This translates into CASSQIVRDSHTDTQYF.

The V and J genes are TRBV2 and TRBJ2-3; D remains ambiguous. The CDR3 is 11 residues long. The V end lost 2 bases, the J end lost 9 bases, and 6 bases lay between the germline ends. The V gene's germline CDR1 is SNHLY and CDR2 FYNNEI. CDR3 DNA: TGTGCCAGCAGTGAACTCCCCACGCAGTATTTT. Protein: CASSELPTQYF.

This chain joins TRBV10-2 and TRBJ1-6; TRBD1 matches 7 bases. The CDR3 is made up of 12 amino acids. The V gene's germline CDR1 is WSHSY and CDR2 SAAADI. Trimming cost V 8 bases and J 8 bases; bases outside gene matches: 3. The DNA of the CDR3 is TGCGCCAGCGAGCAGGGGGATTCACCCCTCCACTTT. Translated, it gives CASEQGDSPLHF.

This CDR3 is CASSLGPNPANYGYTF. The CDR3 bases are TGTGCCAGCAGTTTAGGGCCTAACCCCGCTAACTATGGCTACACCTTC. The J gene is TRBJ1-2, the V gene TRBV28, with D uncertain. Trimming removed 2 bases from V and 0 bases from J, with 13 bases in between. This CDR3 has 16 amino acids. CDR1 MDHEN and CDR2 SYDVKM come from the germline V gene.

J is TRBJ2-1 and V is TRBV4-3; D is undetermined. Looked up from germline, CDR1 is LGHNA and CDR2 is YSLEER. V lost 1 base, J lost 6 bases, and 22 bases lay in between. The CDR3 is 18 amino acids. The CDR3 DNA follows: TGCGCCAGCAGCCAAGGGCCCCCCAGGTTCCTCAACCCCAATGAGCAGTTCTTC. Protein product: CASSQGPPRFLNPNEQFF.

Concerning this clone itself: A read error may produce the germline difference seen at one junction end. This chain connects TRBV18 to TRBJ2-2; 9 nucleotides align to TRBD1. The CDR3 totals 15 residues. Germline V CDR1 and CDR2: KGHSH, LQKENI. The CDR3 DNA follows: TGTGCCAGCTCATTCCGGGACAGGGACACCGGGGGGCTGTTTTTT. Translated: CASSFRDRDTGGLFF.

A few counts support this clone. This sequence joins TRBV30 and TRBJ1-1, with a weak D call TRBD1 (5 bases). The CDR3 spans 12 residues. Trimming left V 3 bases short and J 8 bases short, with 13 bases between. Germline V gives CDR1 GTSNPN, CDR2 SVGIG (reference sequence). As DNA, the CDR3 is TGTGCCTGGAGCCTGTCTGGGGCCGAAGCTTTCTTT. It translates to CAWSLSGAEAFF.

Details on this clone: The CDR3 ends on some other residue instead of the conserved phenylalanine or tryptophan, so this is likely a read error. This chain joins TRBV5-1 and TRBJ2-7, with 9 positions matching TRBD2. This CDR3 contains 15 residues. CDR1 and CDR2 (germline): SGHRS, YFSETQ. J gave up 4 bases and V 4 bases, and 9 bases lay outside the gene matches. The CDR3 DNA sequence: TGCGCCAGCAGCCCGATTAGCGGGAGTGTTTACGAGCAGTACCTC. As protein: CASSPISGSVYEQYL.

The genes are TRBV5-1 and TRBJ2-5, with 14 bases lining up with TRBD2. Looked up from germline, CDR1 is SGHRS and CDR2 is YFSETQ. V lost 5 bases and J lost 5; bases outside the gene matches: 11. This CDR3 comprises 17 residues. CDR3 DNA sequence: TGCGCCAGCAGTGGGCGGTTGGGGACTAGCGGGAGCGAGACCCAGTACTTC. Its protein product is CASSGRLGTSGSETQYF.

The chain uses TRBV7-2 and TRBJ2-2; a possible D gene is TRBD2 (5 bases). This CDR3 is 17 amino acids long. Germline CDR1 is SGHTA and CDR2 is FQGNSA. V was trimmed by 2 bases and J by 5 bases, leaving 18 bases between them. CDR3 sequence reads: CASSLYRVVTGTGELFF. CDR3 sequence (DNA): TGTGCCAGCAGCTTATATCGGGTAGTGACGGGAACCGGGGAGCTGTTTTTT. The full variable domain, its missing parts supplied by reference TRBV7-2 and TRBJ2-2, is GAGVSQSPSNKVTEKGKDVELRCDPISGHTALYWYRQSLGQGLEFLIYFQGNSAPDKSGLPSDRFSAERTGGSVSTLTIQRTQQEDSAVYLCASSLYRVVTGTGELFFGEGSRLTVL.

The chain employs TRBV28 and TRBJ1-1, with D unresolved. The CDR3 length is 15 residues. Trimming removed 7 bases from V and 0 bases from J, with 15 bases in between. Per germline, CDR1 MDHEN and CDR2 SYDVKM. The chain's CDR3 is CASTQAGSMNTEAFF. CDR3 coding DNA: TGTGCCAGCACTCAAGCGGGTTCCATGAACACTGAAGCTTTCTTT.

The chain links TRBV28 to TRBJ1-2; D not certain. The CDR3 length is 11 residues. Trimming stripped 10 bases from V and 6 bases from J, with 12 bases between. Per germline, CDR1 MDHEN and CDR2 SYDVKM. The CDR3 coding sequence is TGTGCCACCGGGAGGGTGAATGGCTACACCTTC. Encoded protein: CATGRVNGYTF.

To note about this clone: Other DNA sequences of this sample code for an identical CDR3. CDR3 sequence: CASSPGHLSNQPQHF. In nucleotides, the CDR3 is TGCGCCAGCAGCCCGGGACACCTTAGTAATCAGCCCCAGCATTTT. This chain links TRBV5-1 with TRBJ1-5; weak D call: TRBD1 (6 bases). This CDR3 has 15 residues. Germline values: CDR1 SGHRS, CDR2 YFSETQ. V was shortened by 4 bases and J by 4 bases, with 15 bases between the two germline ends.

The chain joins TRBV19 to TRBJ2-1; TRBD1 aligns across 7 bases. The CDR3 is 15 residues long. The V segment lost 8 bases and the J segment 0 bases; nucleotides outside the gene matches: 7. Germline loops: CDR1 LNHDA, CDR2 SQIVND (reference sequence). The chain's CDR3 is CASGGQSGSYNEQFF. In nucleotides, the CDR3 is TGTGCCAGTGGGGGACAGTCGGGCTCCTACAATGAGCAGTTCTTC.

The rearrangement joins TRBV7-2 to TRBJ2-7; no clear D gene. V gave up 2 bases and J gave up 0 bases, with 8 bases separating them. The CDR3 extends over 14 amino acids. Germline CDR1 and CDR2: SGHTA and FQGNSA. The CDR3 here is CASSLSSSSYEQYF. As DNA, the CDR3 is TGTGCCAGCAGCTTATCCTCTAGCTCCTACGAGCAGTACTTC. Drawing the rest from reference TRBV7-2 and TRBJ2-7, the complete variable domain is GAGVSQSPSNKVTEKGKDVELRCDPISGHTALYWYRQSLGQGLEFLIYFQGNSAPDKSGLPSDRFSAERTGGSVSTLTIQRTQQEDSAVYLCASSLSSSSYEQYFGPGTRLTVT.

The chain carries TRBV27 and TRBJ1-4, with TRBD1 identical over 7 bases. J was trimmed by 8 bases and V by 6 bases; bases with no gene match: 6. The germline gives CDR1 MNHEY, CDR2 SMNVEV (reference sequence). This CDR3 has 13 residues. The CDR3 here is CASSLAGGEKLFF. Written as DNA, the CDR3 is TGTGCCAGCAGCCTGGCAGGGGGAGAAAAACTGTTTTTT.

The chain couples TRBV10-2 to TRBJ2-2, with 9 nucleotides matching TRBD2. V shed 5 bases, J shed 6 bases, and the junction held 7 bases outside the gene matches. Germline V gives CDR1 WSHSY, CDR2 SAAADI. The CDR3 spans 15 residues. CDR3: CASSRGLAGSGELFF. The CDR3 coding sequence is TGCGCCAGCAGTCGTGGGCTAGCGGGGTCCGGGGAGCTGTTTTTT.

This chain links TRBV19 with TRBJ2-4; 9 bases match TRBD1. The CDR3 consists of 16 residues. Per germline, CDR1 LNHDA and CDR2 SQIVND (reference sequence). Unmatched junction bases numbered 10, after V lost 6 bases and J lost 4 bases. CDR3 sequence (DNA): TGTGCCAGTAGCAATCTCCCGGGACAGGGAAAAAACATTCAGTACTTC. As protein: CASSNLPGQGKNIQYF.

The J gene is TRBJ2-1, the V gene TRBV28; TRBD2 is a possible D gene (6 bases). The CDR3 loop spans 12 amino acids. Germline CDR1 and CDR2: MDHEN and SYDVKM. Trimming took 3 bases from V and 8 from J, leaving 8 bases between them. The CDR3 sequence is CASSFKRDEQFF. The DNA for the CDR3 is TGTGCCAGCAGTTTCAAGCGGGATGAGCAGTTCTTC.

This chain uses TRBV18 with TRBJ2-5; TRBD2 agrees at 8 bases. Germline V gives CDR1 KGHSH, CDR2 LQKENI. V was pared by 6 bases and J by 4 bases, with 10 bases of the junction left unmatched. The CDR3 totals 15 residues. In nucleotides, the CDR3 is TGTGCCAGCTCTCTCGGACTAGCCTCAATAGAGACCCAGTACTTC. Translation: CASSLGLASIETQYF.

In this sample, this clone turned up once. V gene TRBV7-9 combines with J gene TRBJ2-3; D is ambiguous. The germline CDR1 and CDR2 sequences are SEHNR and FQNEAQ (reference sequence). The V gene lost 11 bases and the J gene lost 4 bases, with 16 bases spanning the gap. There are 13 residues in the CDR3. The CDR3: CAGQANLADTQYF. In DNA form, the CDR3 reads TGTGCCGGTCAGGCTAATCTCGCAGATACGCAGTATTTT.

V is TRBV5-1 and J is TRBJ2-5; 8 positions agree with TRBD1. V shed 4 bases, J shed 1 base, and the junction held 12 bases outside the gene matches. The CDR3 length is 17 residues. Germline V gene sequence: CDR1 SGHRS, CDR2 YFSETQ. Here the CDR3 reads CASSPSSGTGLQETQYF. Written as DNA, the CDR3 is TGCGCCAGCAGCCCGTCCTCCGGGACAGGACTCCAAGAGACCCAGTACTTC. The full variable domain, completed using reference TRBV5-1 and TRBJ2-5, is KAGVTQTPRYLIKTRGQQVTLSCSPISGHRSVSWYQQTPGQGLQFLFEYFSETQRNKGNFPGRFSGRQFSNSRSEMNVSTLELGDSALYLCASSPSSGTGLQETQYFGPGTRLLVL.